Shown below are 17 T cell receptor beta chains from a single sample sequenced in a study of blood T cells in healthy people across ages. With a J-beta primer mix and a sample-barcoded 5' primer, a second PCR ran about 7 to 12 cycles. From the 5' RACE reads, TCRdb called clonotypes with MiXCR, one entry per CDR3 protein. The top ten clones hold roughly 8% of a sample with about 1.7 million distinct CDR3 sequences, roughly 27% of them seen once. The sequencing input was blood. The receptors derive from a woman between 25 and 40 years old in good health.

The rearrangement links TRBV12-3 or TRBV12-4 to TRBJ1-2; possibly TRBD1 for D (5 bases). V lost 7 bases to trimming and J lost 2 bases, with 14 bases between them. The CDR3 is 14 amino acids. The CDR3: CASTIRGLNYGYTF. The DNA for the CDR3 is TGTGCCAGCACCATAAGGGGCCTCAACTATGGCTACACCTTC.

This rearrangement joins TRBV5-1 to TRBJ2-7; D gene unclear. This CDR3 spans 14 amino acids. From germline, CDR1 is SGHRS and CDR2 YFSETQ. Trimming removed 0 bases at V and 2 bases at J, with 9 bases between. The CDR3 DNA reads TGCGCCAGCAGCTTGGGGCAGTTCGCCTACGAGCAGTACTTC. Translated: CASSLGQFAYEQYF.

This clonotype has only one observation. CDR3 protein: CASSPPGQGLGDYTF. CDR3 nucleotide sequence: TGTGCCAGCAGTCCCCCGGGACAGGGGTTGGGTGACTACACCTTC. The chain uses TRBV12-3 or TRBV12-4 and TRBJ1-2, with 10 bases matching TRBD1. The CDR3 covers 15 residues. V dropped 5 bases and J dropped 10; count of bases not matched to a gene: 13.

The chain recombines TRBV6-2 or TRBV6-3 with TRBJ1-2; D possibly corresponds to TRBD1 (5 bases). The CDR3 contains 15 residues. Per the germline V gene, CDR1 is MNHEY and CDR2 is SVGEGT. The V end lost 6 bases, the J end lost 6 bases, and 20 bases lay between the germline ends. The CDR3 bases are TGTGCCAGCAGGACGGCGGGACGGGGCTTCCATGGCTACACCTTC. Translation gives CASRTAGRGFHGYTF.

This clonotype was found a few times. The chain is built from TRBV30 and TRBJ2-7; TRBD2 might be the D (5 bases). The germline V gene encodes CDR1 GTSNPN and CDR2 SVGIG (reference sequence). Trimming stripped 2 bases from V and 6 bases from J, with 14 bases between. The CDR3 runs to 13 residues. The CDR3 loop is CAWSPRLDFEQYF. Written as DNA, the CDR3 is TGTGCCTGGAGTCCCAGGCTGGACTTCGAGCAGTACTTC.

This clonotype was observed a handful of times. The genes are TRBV5-1 and TRBJ2-2, with D uncertain. CDR1 and CDR2 from the germline V gene are SGHRS and YFSETQ. The CDR3 extends over 14 amino acids. Trimming removed 4 bases from V and 7 bases from J, with 14 bases in between. For the CDR3, the DNA is TGCGCCAGCAGCCCTTTAAAAGTCAACGGGGAGCTGTTTTTT. Its protein product is CASSPLKVNGELFF.

This clonotype showed up just a few times. The chain links TRBV9 to TRBJ1-5; maybe TRBD1 (5 bases). The V gene lost 4 bases and the J gene lost 11 bases, with 13 bases spanning the gap. The CDR3 consists of 12 residues. Germline-derived CDR1 and CDR2 are SGDLS and YYNGEE. CDR3 sequence: CASSTLGGSQHF. DNA for the CDR3: TGTGCCAGCAGCACCCTGGGGGGGTCCCAGCATTTT.

The chain recombines TRBV9 with TRBJ2-1; no reliable D call. V lost 2 bases to trimming and J lost 4 bases, with 10 bases between them. The germline gives CDR1 SGDLS, CDR2 YYNGEE. The CDR3 contains 14 residues. CDR3 bases: TGTGCCAGCAGCGTCTCGAGCAGGTACAATGAGCAGTTCTTC. Its translation: CASSVSSRYNEQFF.

This clonotype was detected once. V is TRBV19 and J is TRBJ1-1; 10 positions agree with TRBD1. This CDR3 has 15 residues. With V trimmed by 7 bases and J by 0 bases, 5 bases remained unmatched. The germline V gene has CDR1 LNHDA and CDR2 SQIVND (reference sequence). CDR3 nucleotides: TGTGCCAGTACCAGGGACAGGGGATTGAACACTGAAGCTTTCTTT. Amino acids: CASTRDRGLNTEAFF.

The table lists this clonotype with a few counts. The J gene is TRBJ2-5, the V gene TRBV20-1; weak D call: TRBD1 (5 bases). The CDR3 has 14 residues. Germline lookup yields CDR1 DFQATT and CDR2 SNEGSKA (reference sequence). V was trimmed by 3 bases and J by 3 bases, leaving 14 bases between them. CDR3 sequence: CSARIQDLEETQYF. The CDR3 nucleotides are TGCAGTGCTAGGATACAGGATCTGGAAGAGACCCAGTACTTC.

This clonotype was recorded at least ten times. This chain links TRBV20-1 with TRBJ2-7, with TRBD2 as a possible D gene (6 bases). V was cut by 6 bases and J by 2 bases, with 23 bases left in between. Germline values: CDR1 DFQATT, CDR2 SNEGSKA (reference sequence). The CDR3 contains 16 residues. Written as DNA, the CDR3 is TGCAGTGCCCCTCGGGCTAGCCGGGAGAATGCCTACGAGCAGTACTTC. Residues: CSAPRASRENAYEQYF.

This clonotype was observed a handful of times. The chain has TRBV28 and TRBJ1-5; D is ambiguous. Trimming took 2 bases from V and 5 from J, leaving 4 bases between them. The CDR3 sequence is 12 residues long. Germline V lookup: CDR1 MDHEN, CDR2 SYDVKM. CDR3 region: CASSLVYQPQHF. The CDR3 DNA follows: TGTGCCAGCAGTTTAGTTTATCAGCCCCAGCATTTT.

There are many counts of this clonotype. V gene TRBV20-1 combines with J gene TRBJ2-7; D call uncertain. CDR3 size: 15 residues. The V end was cut by 0 bases, the J end by 3 bases, with 15 bases between. Germline CDR1 DFQATT, CDR2 SNEGSKA (reference sequence). DNA of the CDR3: TGCAGTGCTAGAGATCTGCGCGGTGAAATCTACGAGCAGTACTTC. This sequence encodes CSARDLRGEIYEQYF.

This clonotype came up a few times. The J gene is TRBJ2-3, the V gene TRBV4-2, with a weak D call TRBD2 (5 bases). The CDR3 runs to 14 residues. In germline, CDR1 is LGHNA, CDR2 YNFKEQ. V was shortened by 5 bases and J by 6 bases, with 15 bases between the two germline ends. CDR3 residues: CASSTQDPGDTQYF. The CDR3, as DNA: TGTGCCAGCAGCACGCAGGATCCGGGGGATACGCAGTATTTT.

This clonotype has a handful of counts. The rearrangement links TRBV6-1 to TRBJ2-4, with TRBD2 matching 9 bases. CDR1 and CDR2 from the germline V gene are MNHNS and SASEGT. With 4 bases clipped from V and 1 base from J, the junction kept 11 bases outside the gene matches. CDR3 length: 18 amino acids. As DNA, the CDR3 is TGTGCCAGCAGTGGGTGGCTTAGCGGGGGAGATGCCAAAAACATTCAGTACTTC. Amino acids: CASSGWLSGGDAKNIQYF.

The chain uses TRBV15 and TRBJ2-1, with unresolved D. V lost 3 bases, J lost 4 bases, and 7 bases lay in between. The germline V gene has CDR1 LNHNV and CDR2 YYDKDF (reference sequence). The CDR3 contains 13 residues. CDR3 nucleotides: TGTGCCACCAGCAGCTACAGATACAATGAGCAGTTCTTC. It codes for CATSSYRYNEQFF.

This clonotype was seen only a few times. The V call is TRBV21-1, the J call TRBJ2-7; the tabulated D call, TRBD1, remains unverified against the DNA. TRBV21-1 is shown as a pseudogene. The CDR3 covers 16 residues. Here the CDR3 DNA reads TGTGCCAGCAGCGAACCCGGGACATACAGGACCTACGAGCAGTACTTC. Amino acid sequence: CASSEPGTYRTYEQYF.